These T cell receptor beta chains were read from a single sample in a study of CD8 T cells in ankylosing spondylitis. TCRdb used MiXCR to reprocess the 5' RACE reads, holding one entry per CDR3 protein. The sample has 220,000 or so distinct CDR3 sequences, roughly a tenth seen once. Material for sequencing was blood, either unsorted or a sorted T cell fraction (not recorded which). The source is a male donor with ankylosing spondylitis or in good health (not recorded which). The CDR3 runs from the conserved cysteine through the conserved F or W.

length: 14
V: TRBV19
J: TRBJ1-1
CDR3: CASSSAGPVGKAFF

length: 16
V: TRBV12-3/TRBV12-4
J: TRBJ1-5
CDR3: CASSLEGGLSNQPQHF

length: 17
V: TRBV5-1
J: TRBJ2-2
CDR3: CASSFDRTHGGTGELFF

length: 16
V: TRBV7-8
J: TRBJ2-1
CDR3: CASSLWLAGVHNEQFF

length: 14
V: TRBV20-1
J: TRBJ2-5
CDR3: CSARAGGRSETQYF

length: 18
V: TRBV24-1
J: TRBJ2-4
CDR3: CATSDPGQGGKTKNIQYF

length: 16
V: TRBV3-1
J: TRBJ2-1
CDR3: CASSLMTSVSYNEQFF

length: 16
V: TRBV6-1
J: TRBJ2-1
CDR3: CASRRGADFSYNEQFF

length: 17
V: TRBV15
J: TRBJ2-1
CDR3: CATSRESTASSYNEQFF

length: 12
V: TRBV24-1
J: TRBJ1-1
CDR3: CATRGVLGEAFF

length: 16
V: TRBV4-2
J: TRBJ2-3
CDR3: CASSLSGSGAPDTQYF

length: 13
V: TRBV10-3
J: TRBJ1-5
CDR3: CAVSEVGNQPQHF

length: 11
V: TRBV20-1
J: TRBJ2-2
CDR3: CSAIGSGELFF

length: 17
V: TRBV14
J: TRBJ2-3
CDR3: CASSHGYRDSLTDTQYF

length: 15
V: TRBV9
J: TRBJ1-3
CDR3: CASSVTSVSGNTIYF

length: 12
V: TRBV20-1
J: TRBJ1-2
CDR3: CSARAPGNGYTF

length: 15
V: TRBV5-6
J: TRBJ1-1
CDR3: CASSLVLGANTEAFF

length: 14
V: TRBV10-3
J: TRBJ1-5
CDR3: CAISVGRGDQPQHF

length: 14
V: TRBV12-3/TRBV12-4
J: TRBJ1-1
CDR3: CASSLGVGNTEAFF

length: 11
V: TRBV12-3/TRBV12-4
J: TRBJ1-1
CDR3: CASSPGAEAFF

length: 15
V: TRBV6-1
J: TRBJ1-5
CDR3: CASSEGTGDHQPQHF

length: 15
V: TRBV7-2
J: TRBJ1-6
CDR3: CASSPHGAMDSPLHF

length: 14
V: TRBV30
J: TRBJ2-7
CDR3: CAWSVKGPSYEQYF

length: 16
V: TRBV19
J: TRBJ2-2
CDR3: CASSIMGTGSAGELFF

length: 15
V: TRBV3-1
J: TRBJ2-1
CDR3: CASSSGGPSYNEQFF

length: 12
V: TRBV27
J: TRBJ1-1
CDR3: CASSRDSNEAFF

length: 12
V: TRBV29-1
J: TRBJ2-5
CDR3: CSVQEGTETQYF

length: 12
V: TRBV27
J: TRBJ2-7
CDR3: CASRAYSYEQYF

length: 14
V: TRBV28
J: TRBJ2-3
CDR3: CASSFQGATDTQYF

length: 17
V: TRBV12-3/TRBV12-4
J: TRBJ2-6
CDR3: CASVRGTGHSGANVLTF

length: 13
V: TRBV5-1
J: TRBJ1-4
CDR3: CASSGTVNEKLFF

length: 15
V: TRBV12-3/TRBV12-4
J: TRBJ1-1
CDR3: CASSLGSNRGTEAFF

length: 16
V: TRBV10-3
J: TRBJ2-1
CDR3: CAISDGTGSSYNEQFF

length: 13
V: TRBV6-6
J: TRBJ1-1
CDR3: CASSYSQITEAFF

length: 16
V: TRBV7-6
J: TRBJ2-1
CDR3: CASSLAGGAPYNEQFF

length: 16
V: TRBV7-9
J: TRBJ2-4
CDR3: CASSSWTGLAKNIQYF

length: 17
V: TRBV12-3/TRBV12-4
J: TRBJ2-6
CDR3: CASSQTSSGAGANVLTF

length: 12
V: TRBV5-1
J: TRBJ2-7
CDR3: CASSPTGYEQYF

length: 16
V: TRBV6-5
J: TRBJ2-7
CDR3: CASSLGLAGANYEQYF

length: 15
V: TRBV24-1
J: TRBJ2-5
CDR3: CATSHPQGARETQYF

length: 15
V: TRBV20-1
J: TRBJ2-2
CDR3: CSARDAGGGYGELFF

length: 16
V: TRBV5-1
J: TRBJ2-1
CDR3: CASSLLVGGGDNEQFF

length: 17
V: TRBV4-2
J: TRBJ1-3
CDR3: CASSQDLMGYSGNTIYF

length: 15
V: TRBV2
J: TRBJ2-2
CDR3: CASSGRADLTGELFF

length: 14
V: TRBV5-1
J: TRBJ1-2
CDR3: CASSIRGRGYGYTF

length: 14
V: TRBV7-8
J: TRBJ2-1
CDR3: CASSGLDRGNEQFF

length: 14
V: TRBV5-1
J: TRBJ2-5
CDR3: CASSSGTADETQYF

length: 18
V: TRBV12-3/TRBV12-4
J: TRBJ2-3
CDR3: CASSPGLADTTSTDTQYF

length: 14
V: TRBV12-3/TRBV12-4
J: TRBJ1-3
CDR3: CASSFRGPGNTIYF

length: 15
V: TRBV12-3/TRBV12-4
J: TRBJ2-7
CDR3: CASSTTDRENSEQYF

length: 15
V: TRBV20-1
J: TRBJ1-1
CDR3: CSARDIQKMNTEAFF

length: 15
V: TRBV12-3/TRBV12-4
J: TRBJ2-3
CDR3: CASSFRQGGTDTQYF

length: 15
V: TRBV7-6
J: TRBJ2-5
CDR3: CASSLASQSRGTQYF